This TCR beta chain was identified during a study of PD-1 blockade in classical Hodgkin lymphoma. Regarding the study as a whole: Reported findings placed baseline TCR diversity lower in newly diagnosed patients (compared with healthy donors). Researchers reported that CD4+ TCR diversity, though not CD8+, rose significantly by C4D1. What drove the repertoire differences, possibly disease activity or prior therapy, has not been defined.

Every one of the patients relapsed after autologous stem cell transplantation (brentuximab vedotin exposure was variable). About this clone itself: Antigen specificity is unknown.

The data were produced by immunoSEQ multiplex PCR, yet TCRdb's version contains in-frame clones alone and is incomplete. The sample consists of over 20,000 clones, roughly four fifths of them appearing once. The sequencing used peripheral blood mononuclear cells (PBMCs), collected before the second cycle of nivolumab. The TCR originated in a human donor with classical Hodgkin lymphoma.

The CDR3 DNA follows: TGTGCCAGCAGTTTTTTCAATCGTCCGGGCTACGAGCAGTACTTC. It codes for CASSFFNRPGYEQYF. The chain recombines TRBV27 with TRBJ2-7; D not resolved. CDR1 and CDR2 (germline): MNHEY, SMNVEV (reference sequence). Trimming shortened V by 3 bases and J by 3 bases, and 15 bases separated the two germline ends. The length of the CDR3 is 15 residues.